This T cell receptor (beta chain) is from a study of response to subunit inactivated influenza vaccine. This clonotype was seen more than once but under ten times. Its antigen is not known. TCRdb recomputed calls from the RT-PCR reads with MiXCR, one row per CDR3 protein. The data contain approximately 530,000 distinct CDR3 sequences, about an eighth of them singletons. Study outcomes and limitations: Authors suggested few new T cells are recruited by each seasonal influenza vaccination.

The clonotype comes from a man in his fifties or sixties who received an inactivated influenza vaccine. The sample consisted of PBMCs from blood, taken 35 to 45 days after vaccination.

The CDR3 sequence is CSANTPGTSGTDTQYF. The CDR3 DNA reads TGCAGTGCCAACACACCCGGGACTAGCGGCACAGATACGCAGTATTTT. The chain has TRBV20-1 and TRBJ2-3; the match to TRBD2 covers 10 bases. CDR3 length: 16 amino acids. Per the germline V gene, CDR1 is DFQATT and CDR2 is SNEGSKA (reference sequence). Losses at the gene ends were 6 bases for V and 1 base for J; bases not matched to a gene: 10.